This TCR beta chain originates from a study of blood T cell repertoires in COVID-19. Background on the study: Researchers got acute and convalescent COVID-19 samples from the United States, Italy and Spain.

Clinical history as reported by participants underpinned cohort assignment. Original analysis: Scientists estimated how many nucleated cells there were by amplifying reference gene primers. Some clones are missing from TCRdb's copy, which holds only in-frame ones; the method was immunoSEQ multiplex PCR. That table is the source of V, J and clone size, and D and trimming were worked out from the DNA. The repertoire holds some 200,000 clones, with roughly 84% as singletons. The germline V and J ends were trimmed by 7 bases and 2 bases, with 14 bases remaining between them. There are 14 residues in the CDR3. The V gene's germline CDR1 is MDHEN and CDR2 SYDVKM.

This rearrangement joins TRBV28 to TRBJ1-1; D perhaps matches TRBD1 (5 bases). The TCR was taken from a man aged 30-40 years in a cohort exposed to, infected with or recovered from COVID-19 (not recorded which). Specimen: PBMCs or T cells enriched from blood (not recorded which). The CDR3 DNA is TGTGCCAGCACGTACTGGGGGGGTAACACTGAAGCTTTCTTT. Translating gives CASTYWGGNTEAFF.